This note documents a single TCR beta chain sequence. In the original analysis: Amplified reference gene primers provided the basis for estimating nucleated cell counts. The assay was immunoSEQ multiplex PCR, and TCRdb's table has in-frame clones only and misses some. V, J and clone size derive from that table, while D and trimming were established from the DNA sequence. The data contain roughly 70,000 clones, 75% to 90% of them singletons. With 3 bases removed from V and 4 bases from J, the gap between germline ends came to 12 bases. Germline lookup yields CDR1 DFQATT and CDR2 SNEGSKA (reference sequence). This CDR3 is built from 14 residues. This sample is part of a study of blood T cell repertoires in COVID-19. Study as a whole: Samples representing acute and convalescent COVID-19 were sourced from the United States, Italy and Spain. In each case, the material was cDNA or gDNA derived from T cells, B-cell-depleted T cells, or PBMCs.

The sequenced sample was peripheral blood. The clonotype originates from a woman older than 75 with active COVID-19. The V and J genes are TRBV20-1 and TRBJ2-2; unclear D gene. The CDR3 nucleotides are TGCAGTGCTAGTTTACCTAAACTCACCGGGGAGCTGTTTTTT. Translated, it gives CSASLPKLTGELFF.